This is a list of T cell receptor beta chains from one sample in a study of OX40 agonist ivuxolimab in advanced cancers. The data were produced by immunoSEQ multiplex PCR, yet TCRdb's version contains in-frame clones alone and is incomplete. Counted here are more than 65,000 clones, approximately 80% occurring once; the ten biggest clones make up 5.5% to 6%. Sequences were derived from CD4+ or CD8+ T cells sorted from blood, sampled in a trial of the OX40 agonist ivuxolimab. These receptors originate from an adult with an advanced solid tumor such as melanoma, head and neck, liver or kidney cancer. Both conserved end residues are trimmed from each CDR3. A D gene is named only where the DNA matches it firmly.

cdr3_aa,j_call,d_call,v_call,cdr3_length
ASSGTPDTQY,TRBJ2-3,.,TRBV19,10
ASSTWEFSPTTPGELF,TRBJ2-2,.,TRBV19,16
ASSIFRGRDTDTQY,TRBJ2-3,.,TRBV19,14
ASSPASTDTQY,TRBJ2-3,.,TRBV18,11
ASRPRGPNSPLH,TRBJ1-6,.,TRBV28,12
AWRQGQLNEKLF,TRBJ1-4,TRBD1,TRBV30,12
ASRDDRGANEKLF,TRBJ1-4,TRBD1,TRBV28,13
ASSKLFSHEQF,TRBJ2-1,.,TRBV21-1,11
ASSFYRAWETQY,TRBJ2-5,.,TRBV28,12
ASSLANRRLTEAF,TRBJ1-1,.,TRBV7-9,13
ASRPMGLAGIGELF,TRBJ2-2,TRBD2,TRBV7-9,14
ASSAGQARTGELF,TRBJ2-2,.,TRBV7-2,13
ASSQSGLPYEQY,TRBJ2-7,.,TRBV4-3,12
ASSLRPGTNEKLF,TRBJ1-4,.,TRBV27,13
ASSQATGETSLYGYT,TRBJ1-2,TRBD1,TRBV14,15
ASSPNGTTPKRETQY,TRBJ2-5,TRBD2,TRBV7-8,15
ASSSGGGGSNEQF,TRBJ2-1,TRBD2,TRBV5-4,13
ASSPGGLNSPLH,TRBJ1-6,.,TRBV2,12
ASDRFSGANVLT,TRBJ2-6,.,TRBV19,12
ASSISQLHSNQPQH,TRBJ1-5,.,TRBV19,14
ASSPGTLMSYGYT,TRBJ1-2,.,TRBV27,13
ASKGGPGEQY,TRBJ2-7,.,TRBV19,10
ASSYLSQQETQY,TRBJ2-5,.,TRBV6-6,12
ATSRQREGLYEQY,TRBJ2-7,TRBD2,TRBV15,13
ASSRNRGGNEKLF,TRBJ1-4,TRBD1,TRBV9,13
ASSFKTGMVHAKKTPLH,TRBJ1-6,.,TRBV7-8,17
ASRRLGDYGYT,TRBJ1-2,.,TRBV27,11
ASSLNGGNTIY,TRBJ1-3,.,TRBV27,11